This T cell receptor (beta chain) came from a study of blood T cells in healthy people across ages. The CDR3 runs to 16 residues. The V and J ends lost 4 bases and 5 bases, in that order; junction bases with no gene match: 9. Germline lookup yields CDR1 SGHRS and CDR2 YFSETQ. A second roughly 6 to 11 cycle PCR used barcoded and J-beta primers. Each CDR3 protein is one row after TCRdb ran MiXCR on the 5' RACE reads. The sample yields some 710,000 distinct CDR3 sequences, about 46% seen once. This clonotype has more than one count but fewer than ten. Its antigen remains unidentified. Study observations and caveats: The fall in TCR beta diversity per million T cells was roughly linear with age.

Sequenced material: blood. The source of this sequence is a man of 80 years or more in good health. This chain uses TRBV5-1 with TRBJ2-1; 10 bases map to TRBD1. The CDR3 spells CASSRAGTGDNNEQFF. The CDR3 DNA is TGCGCCAGCAGCAGAGCCGGGACAGGGGACAACAATGAGCAGTTCTTC.